The 32 T cell receptor beta chains reported below all come from one sample, sequenced in a study of T cells in Graves' hyperthyroidism and ophthalmopathy. It was RNA transcripts that yielded the amplified TCR beta CDR3 regions. A set of HTBI primers served as the primers for a first-round RT-PCR of the TCR CDR3. TCRdb fed the multiplex PCR reads into MiXCR, producing one record per CDR3 protein. The sample has 130,000 to 150,000 distinct CDR3 sequences, around 20% seen once; the top ten hold about 67%. Sequencing was carried out using blood. These receptors were taken from a woman aged 45-65 years with Graves' hyperthyroidism that later progressed to Graves' ophthalmopathy.

This clonotype was seen just once. The chain couples TRBV6-2 or TRBV6-3 to TRBJ2-3; 9 positions match TRBD1. The germline gives CDR1 MNHEY, CDR2 SVGEGT. The CDR3 sequence is 13 residues long. The J segment lost 13 bases and the V segment lost 4 bases, leaving 9 bases of the junction unmatched. The CDR3, as DNA: TGTGCCAGCAGTTTGAACCGGGACAGGGAAAAGTATTTT. Translation gives CASSLNRDREKYF.

This clonotype counts as medium-sized. The chain joins TRBV7-9 to TRBJ2-7; D not resolved. The CDR3 is 12 amino acids. Germline V lookup: CDR1 SEHNR, CDR2 FQNEAQ (reference sequence). V gave up 5 bases and J gave up 12 bases, with 17 bases separating them. The CDR3, as DNA: TGTGCCAGCAGCCCTGATGCGACTTTGCCGTACTTC. This sequence encodes CASSPDATLPYF.

CDR3 DNA sequence: TGTGCCAGCAGTTTAGCAAGAGACACCAACTATGGCTACACCTTC. Its translation: CASSLARDTNYGYTF. This chain joins TRBV12-3 or TRBV12-4 and TRBJ1-2, with D unclear. Trimming took 0 bases from V and 2 from J, leaving 10 bases between them. The CDR3 is 15 residues long.

This clonotype was seen at least ten times. The DNA for the CDR3 is TGTGCCAGCAGTTCACGGGGTCGGGGAACCTACGAGCAGTACTTC. Protein: CASSSRGRGTYEQYF. This rearrangement joins TRBV27 to TRBJ2-7; possibly TRBD2 for D (5 bases). This CDR3 comprises 15 residues. The germline V and J ends were trimmed by 4 bases and 2 bases, with 15 bases remaining between them. Germline V gene data show CDR1 as MNHEY and CDR2 as SMNVEV (reference sequence).

As regards this clonotype: A read error may be the cause here, since a much bigger clone is one base away. The chain couples TRBV3-1 to TRBJ2-3; unclear D gene. V dropped 5 bases and J dropped 4 bases, with 7 bases sitting between them. Per germline, CDR1 LGHDT and CDR2 YNNKEL (reference sequence). The CDR3 runs 12 residues. The CDR3 nucleotides read TGTGCCAGCAGCTTGGCCTCAGATACGCAGTATTTT. Protein: CASSLASDTQYF.

The genes are TRBV15 and TRBJ1-2; tentative D call: TRBD1 (6 bases). The CDR3 extends over 18 amino acids. Germline loops: CDR1 LNHNV, CDR2 YYDKDF (reference sequence). Trimming shortened V by 0 bases and J by 7 bases, and 24 bases separated the two germline ends. CDR3 coding DNA: TGTGCCACCAGCAGAGATTACCGGGCGTCAAAGGGGGAAGGTGGCTACACCTTC. Translated: CATSRDYRASKGEGGYTF.

Many counts were recorded for this clonotype. This chain links TRBV18 with TRBJ2-7; 10 bases map to TRBD2. The CDR3 has 15 amino acids. Trimming cost V 5 bases and J 2 bases; bases outside gene matches: 6. The germline gives CDR1 KGHSH, CDR2 LQKENI. CDR3 bases: TGTGCCAGCTCATCGACAGCGGGAGGGCCCTACGAGCAGTACTTC. Translating it yields CASSSTAGGPYEQYF.

The chain recombines TRBV19 with TRBJ2-6, with 7 bases matching TRBD2. The CDR3 is made up of 17 amino acids. After removal of 8 bases from V and 0 bases from J, the junction contained 10 bases not matched to a gene. Germline CDR1 LNHDA, CDR2 SQIVND (reference sequence). The CDR3 reads CASYPGRINSGANVLTF. In DNA form, the CDR3 reads TGTGCCAGTTATCCCGGGAGGATTAACTCTGGGGCCAACGTCCTGACTTTC. The whole variable domain, filled in from reference TRBV19 and TRBJ2-6, reads DGGITQSPKYLFRKEGQNVTLSCEQNLNHDAMYWYRQDPGQGLRLIYYSQIVNDFQKGDIAEGYSVSREKKESFPLTVTSAQKNPTAFYLCASYPGRINSGANVLTFGAGSRLTVL.

This clonotype was recorded at least ten times. This sequence joins TRBV5-6 and TRBJ2-5, with 11 bases aligning to TRBD1. Trimming removed 2 bases from V and 4 bases from J; junction bases left unmatched: 4. Germline-derived CDR1 and CDR2 are SGHDT and YYEEEE. The CDR3 sequence is 15 residues long. The DNA of the CDR3 is TGTGCCAGCAGCTTTCGGGACAGGGGGGGAGAGACCCAGTACTTC. It yields the protein CASSFRDRGGETQYF.

This clonotype has ten or more counts. The chain has TRBV20-1 and TRBJ2-5; possible D gene TRBD1, 6 bases. CDR3 size: 13 residues. V was cut by 3 bases and J by 2 bases, with 10 bases left in between. Germline CDR1 DFQATT, CDR2 SNEGSKA (reference sequence). The CDR3 region has the DNA TGCAGTGCTAGGGGGGCCCCACAAGAGACCCAGTACTTC. Residues: CSARGAPQETQYF.

Ten or more counts support this clonotype. The chain employs TRBV5-6 and TRBJ2-3; 14 bases are shared with TRBD2. The CDR3 length is 18 residues. Germline loops: CDR1 SGHDT, CDR2 YYEEEE. V dropped 4 bases and J dropped 3; count of bases not matched to a gene: 10. The CDR3 DNA reads as TGTGCCAGCAGCCTTCGGGGGACTAGCGGGAGTCTTACAGATACGCAGTATTTT. Translated: CASSLRGTSGSLTDTQYF.

This clonotype was detected many times. The chain combines TRBV12-3 or TRBV12-4 with TRBJ1-4; D gene ambiguous. V shed 6 bases and J shed 8 bases, with 7 bases lying between them. This CDR3 spans 11 amino acids. The CDR3 sequence is CASSLREKLFF. DNA for the CDR3: TGTGCCAGCAGCCTTAGGGAAAAACTGTTTTTT.

This clonotype has a count of ten or more. V usage is TRBV28 and J usage is TRBJ2-5; 8 bases line up with TRBD2. The CDR3 has 15 residues. In germline, CDR1 is MDHEN, CDR2 SYDVKM. Losses at the gene ends were 1 base for V and 4 bases for J; bases not matched to a gene: 5. The CDR3, as DNA: TGTGCCAGCAGTTTATCGGGAGGGGTGAGAGAGACCCAGTACTTC. It translates to CASSLSGGVRETQYF. The full variable domain, completed using reference TRBV28 and TRBJ2-5, is DVKVTQSSRYLVKRTGEKVFLECVQDMDHENMFWYRQDPGLGLRLIYFSYDVKMKEKGDIPEGYSVSREKKERFSLILESASTNQTSMYLCASSLSGGVRETQYFGPGTRLLVL.

This clonotype was seen at least ten times. At one boundary the junction diverges from the germline segment, which might be a read error. The chain has TRBV5-1 and TRBJ2-5, with D hard to call. CDR3 length: 10 residues. Germline V gene lookup returns CDR1 SGHRS and CDR2 YFSETQ. CDR3 region: CASSLETQYF. The CDR3 DNA sequence: TGCGCCAGCAGTTTGGAGACCCAGTACTTC.

CDR3 protein: CASSHPDRQYNEQFF. CDR3 DNA: TGTGCCAGCAGCCACCCCGACAGGCAGTACAATGAGCAGTTCTTC. The chain is built from TRBV3-1 and TRBJ2-1, with D possibly being TRBD1 (6 bases). CDR1 LGHDT and CDR2 YNNKEL come from the germline V gene (reference sequence). This CDR3 comprises 15 residues. V was trimmed by 3 bases and J by 4 bases, leaving 13 bases between them.

The chain combines TRBV28 with TRBJ2-5; 13 bases agree with TRBD2. V shed 5 bases, J shed 5 bases, and the junction held 5 bases outside the gene matches. The CDR3 extends over 15 amino acids. CDR1 is MDHEN, CDR2 SYDVKM, per germline. This CDR3 reads CASSTSGRVRETQYF. The CDR3 DNA is TGTGCCAGCAGTACTAGCGGGAGGGTCAGGGAGACCCAGTACTTC.

V usage is TRBV6-1 and J usage is TRBJ1-2; 8 bases are shared with TRBD1. The CDR3 extends over 15 amino acids. CDR1 and CDR2 (germline): MNHNS, SASEGT. V was clipped by 0 bases and J by 5 bases; unmatched bases: 5. CDR3 amino acids: CASSEAAGTGYGYTF. The CDR3 DNA follows: TGTGCCAGCAGTGAAGCGGCTGGGACAGGATATGGCTACACCTTC.

This clonotype was counted a few times. V is TRBV2 and J is TRBJ2-3, with TRBD2 matching 9 bases. V shed 8 bases and J 2 bases; nucleotides not matched to a gene: 11. Germline CDR1 SNHLY, CDR2 FYNNEI. This CDR3 contains 16 residues. The CDR3 here is CASGGGGWGTTDTQYF. CDR3 in DNA: TGTGCCAGCGGCGGGGGGGGCTGGGGCACCACAGATACGCAGTATTTT.

The chain uses TRBV19 and TRBJ2-3, with 10 bases matching TRBD1. V lost 0 bases to trimming and J lost 3 bases; unmatched junction nucleotides: 6. The CDR3 is made up of 17 amino acids. From germline, CDR1 is LNHDA and CDR2 SQIVND (reference sequence). CDR3 nucleotide sequence: TGTGCCAGTAGTATAGATCTTAGGGGACAGGGGACAGATACGCAGTATTTT. Translating gives CASSIDLRGQGTDTQYF. The full variable domain, in which reference TRBV19 and TRBJ2-3 provide the parts outside the CDR3, is DGGITQSPKYLFRKEGQNVTLSCEQNLNHDAMYWYRQDPGQGLRLIYYSQIVNDFQKGDIAEGYSVSREKKESFPLTVTSAQKNPTAFYLCASSIDLRGQGTDTQYFGPGTRLTVL.

The table lists this clonotype with many counts. J is TRBJ1-4 and V is TRBV7-2; 9 positions match TRBD1. This CDR3 region has 13 residues. Germline CDR1 reads SGHTA; CDR2 reads FQGNSA. The junction had 1 base not matched to a gene; V was cut back by 5 bases and J by 6 bases. Written as DNA, the CDR3 is TGTGCCAGCAGCGGACAGGGGTATGAAAAACTGTTTTTT. Amino acids: CASSGQGYEKLFF.

Many counts were recorded for this clonotype. The V call is TRBV6-2 or TRBV6-3, the J call TRBJ2-7, with D unresolved. The V and J ends lost 0 bases and 7 bases respectively, with 10 bases between them. The CDR3 totals 13 residues. Per the germline V gene, CDR1 is MNHEY and CDR2 is SVGEGT. In DNA, the CDR3 is TGTGCCAGCAGTTACTCGGAGCACGGGGAGCAGTACTTC. This gives the protein CASSYSEHGEQYF.

This clonotype was seen a handful of times. The chain is built from TRBV20-1 and TRBJ2-2, with TRBD2 matching over 9 bases. The CDR3 contains 16 residues. The germline V gene encodes CDR1 DFQATT and CDR2 SNEGSKA (reference sequence). Trimming cost V 6 bases and J 2 bases; bases outside gene matches: 10. CDR3 DNA sequence: TGCAGTGCCCGGCTGAGCGGGAGGTCCAACACCGGGGAGCTGTTTTTT. It yields the protein CSARLSGRSNTGELFF.

The chain recombines TRBV7-7 with TRBJ2-2, with D tentatively TRBD2 (6 bases). The CDR3 has 13 amino acids. Germline CDR1 is SSHAT and CDR2 is FNYEAQ (reference sequence). CDR3 nucleotide sequence: TGTGCTAGCGGTGGCTGGGGGACCGGGGAGCTGTTTTTT. It codes for CASGGWGTGELFF.

This clonotype appeared many times. V is TRBV7-3 and J is TRBJ2-2, with TRBD2 as a possible D gene (5 bases). The CDR3 spans 14 residues. Germline lookup yields CDR1 SGHTA and CDR2 FQGTGA. Deletions cut 2 bases from V and 4 bases from J, with 8 bases between. The CDR3 bases are TGTGCCAGCAGCTTACTGCGGGCCACCGGGGAGCTGTTTTTT. Its protein is CASSLLRATGELFF.

A single count supports this clonotype. This chain joins TRBV20-1 and TRBJ1-5; D is unresolved. Germline values: CDR1 DFQATT, CDR2 SNEGSKA (reference sequence). The germline V and J ends were trimmed by 7 bases and 6 bases, with 13 bases remaining between them. This CDR3 is built from 12 residues. CDR3: CSVGRESQPQHF. CDR3 DNA sequence: TGCAGTGTTGGCCGGGAGTCTCAGCCCCAGCATTTT.

The rearrangement joins TRBV12-3 or TRBV12-4 to TRBJ1-1, with TRBD1 identical over 12 bases. The CDR3 length is 17 residues. Trimming at V came to 5 bases and at J to 0 bases, leaving 7 bases not matched to a gene. The CDR3 nucleotides are TGTGCCAGCAGTCCACCGGGACAGGGGGCCTTGAACACTGAAGCTTTCTTT. Its translation: CASSPPGQGALNTEAFF.

This rearrangement joins TRBV7-9 to TRBJ1-1; D gene ambiguous. This CDR3 comprises 13 residues. Germline values: CDR1 SEHNR, CDR2 FQNEAQ (reference sequence). The germline V and J ends were trimmed by 5 bases and 1 base, with 8 bases remaining between them. CDR3 region: CASSQNKNTEAFF. CDR3 DNA sequence: TGTGCCAGCAGCCAAAACAAGAACACTGAAGCTTTCTTT.

This clonotype occurred a few times. This chain connects TRBV9 to TRBJ1-6; TRBD1 is a possible D gene (6 bases). There are 15 residues in the CDR3. Looked up from germline, CDR1 is SGDLS and CDR2 is YYNGEE. The V end lost 4 bases, the J end lost 6 bases, and 14 bases lay between the germline ends. The CDR3: CASSPTDRSNSPLHF. In DNA, the CDR3 is TGTGCCAGCAGCCCGACCGACAGGTCTAATTCACCCCTCCACTTT. The complete variable domain, with remaining parts taken from reference TRBV9 and TRBJ1-6, reads DSGVTQTPKHLITATGQRVTLRCSPRSGDLSVYWYQQSLDQGLQFLIQYYNGEERAKGNILERFSAQQFPDLHSELNLSSLELGDSALYFCASSPTDRSNSPLHFGNGTRLTVT.

This clonotype has a count of ten or more. The chain joins TRBV9 to TRBJ2-3; 7 nucleotides align to TRBD2. The length of the CDR3 is 15 residues. The J segment lost 5 bases and the V segment lost 0 bases, leaving 6 bases of the junction unmatched. The germline V gene has CDR1 SGDLS and CDR2 YYNGEE. CDR3 DNA: TGTGCCAGCAGCGTAGTAGTTGGACTAGGAGATACGCAGTATTTT. Amino acids: CASSVVVGLGDTQYF.

This clonotype was seen repeatedly, ten times or more. The V gene is TRBV12-3 or TRBV12-4, the J gene TRBJ1-1, with a possible D match to TRBD1 (5 bases). The CDR3 has 11 amino acids. The ends were cut back, 2 bases at V and 10 bases at J, with 8 bases in the middle. This chain's CDR3 is CASSLRGGAFF. The CDR3 DNA reads TGTGCCAGCAGTTTACGGGGGGGAGCTTTCTTT.

The rearrangement uses TRBV27 and TRBJ1-2; TRBD1 matches 9 bases. With 4 bases clipped from V and 5 bases from J, the junction kept 11 bases outside the gene matches. This CDR3 has 16 amino acids. Germline assignment: CDR1 MNHEY and CDR2 SMNVEV (reference sequence). Written as DNA, the CDR3 is TGTGCCAGCAGTTCCATGGGACAGGGAAAAGAATATGGCTACACCTTC. Amino acid sequence: CASSSMGQGKEYGYTF.

This clonotype was seen only a few times. J is TRBJ1-1 and V is TRBV19; D is undetermined. This CDR3 has 16 residues. Per germline, CDR1 LNHDA and CDR2 SQIVND (reference sequence). The V end was cut by 6 bases, the J end by 4 bases, with 21 bases between. The CDR3: CASSWRRGEVGTEAFF. For the CDR3, the DNA is TGTGCCAGTAGCTGGCGCAGAGGTGAAGTGGGCACTGAAGCTTTCTTT.